The TCR beta chain under discussion was sequenced for a study of blood T cell repertoires in COVID-19. TCRdb's table, derived via immunoSEQ multiplex PCR, lists solely in-frame clones and lacks some. This table holds about 240,000 clones, about four fifths found once. Trimming pared 3 bases from V and 1 base from J, leaving 6 bases between. This CDR3 comprises 14 residues. Per germline, CDR1 KGHDR and CDR2 SFDVKD. This TCR was recovered from a woman under 30 with acute or convalescent COVID-19. This chain joins TRBV24-1 and TRBJ2-1, with D maybe TRBD1 (6 bases). The sequenced material came from peripheral blood. The CDR3: CATSDTGSYNEQFF. The CDR3 coding sequence is TGTGCCACCAGTGATACAGGGTCCTACAATGAGCAGTTCTTC.